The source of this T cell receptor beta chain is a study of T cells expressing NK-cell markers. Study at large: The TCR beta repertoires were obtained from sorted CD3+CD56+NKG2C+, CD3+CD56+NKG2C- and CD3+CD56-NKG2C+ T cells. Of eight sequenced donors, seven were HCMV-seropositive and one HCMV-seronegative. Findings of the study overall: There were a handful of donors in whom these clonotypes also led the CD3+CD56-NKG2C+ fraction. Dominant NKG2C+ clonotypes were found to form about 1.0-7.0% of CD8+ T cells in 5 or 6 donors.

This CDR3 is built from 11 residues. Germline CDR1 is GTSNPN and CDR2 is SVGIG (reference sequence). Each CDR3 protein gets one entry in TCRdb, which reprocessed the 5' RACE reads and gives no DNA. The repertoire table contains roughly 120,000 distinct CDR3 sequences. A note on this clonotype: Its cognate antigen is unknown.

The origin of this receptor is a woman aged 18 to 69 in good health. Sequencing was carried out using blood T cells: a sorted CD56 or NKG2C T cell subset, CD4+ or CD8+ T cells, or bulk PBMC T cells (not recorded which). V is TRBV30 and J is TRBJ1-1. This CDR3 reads CAWSGGHEAFF.